The next 9 T cell receptor beta chains were all read from a single sample in a study of early T cells in non-severe SARS-CoV-2 infection. One entry per CDR3 protein, called by TCRdb with MiXCR from the 5' RACE reads. The data show fewer than 30,000 distinct CDR3 sequences, around 4.2% seen once. Sequenced input: whole blood. The receptors come from an adult who was a healthcare worker with PCR-confirmed SARS-CoV-2 infection or an uninfected control (not recorded which).

This CDR3 reads CASSLAGGLSDTQYF. The CDR3 bases are TGTGCCAGCAGCTTAGCGGGGGGGCTGTCAGATACGCAGTATTTT. The V gene is TRBV7-8, the J gene TRBJ2-3, with D possibly TRBD2 on 7 matching bases. The germline V gene has CDR1 SGHVS and CDR2 FQNEAQ. The germline V and J ends were trimmed by 0 bases and 4 bases, with 11 bases remaining between them. The CDR3 sequence is 15 residues long.

The sample holds many counts of this clonotype. DNA for the CDR3: TGTGCCAGCAGCCCCGAGCGACAGCCCTACGAGCAGTACTTC. This sequence encodes CASSPERQPYEQYF. The chain recombines TRBV13 with TRBJ2-7; D is perhaps TRBD1 (5 bases). Germline values: CDR1 PRHDT, CDR2 FYEKMQ (reference sequence). Trimming removed 5 bases at V and 2 bases at J, with 13 bases between. This CDR3 spans 14 amino acids.

This clonotype was found a few times. The CDR3, as DNA: TGTGCCAGCAGTGGCTCTAGCGGGGGGGACAATGAGCAGTTCTTC. The encoded protein is CASSGSSGGDNEQFF. The chain has TRBV6-1 and TRBJ2-1, with TRBD2 matching 12 bases. Trimming took 4 bases from V and 5 from J; bases not matched to a gene: 3. The germline V gene encodes CDR1 MNHNS and CDR2 SASEGT. CDR3 length: 15 residues.

This clonotype came up many times. The CDR3 DNA follows: TGTGCCAGCAGCTCTCAAGTAGGGCCCCTGTCTGAAGCTTTCTTT. This codes for CASSSQVGPLSEAFF. The V and J genes are TRBV7-3 and TRBJ1-1; D unresolved. CDR1 SGHTA and CDR2 FQGTGA come from the germline V gene. Trimming took 4 bases from V and 6 from J, leaving 18 bases between them. The CDR3 length is 15 residues.

This clonotype came up many times. This CDR3 is CASSRQLRTGELFF. For the CDR3, the DNA is TGTGCCAGTAGTCGGCAGTTGAGAACCGGGGAGCTGTTTTTT. This chain links TRBV19 with TRBJ2-2; D uncertain. Germline V lookup: CDR1 LNHDA, CDR2 SQIVND (reference sequence). The germline V and J ends were trimmed by 5 bases and 5 bases, with 12 bases remaining between them. The length of the CDR3 is 14 residues.

This rearrangement joins TRBV6-6 to TRBJ2-7; TRBD2 aligns across 9 bases. The CDR3 has 13 amino acids. The V segment lost 8 bases and the J segment 2 bases; nucleotides outside the gene matches: 4. Germline-derived CDR1 and CDR2 are MNHNY and SVGAGI (reference sequence). The CDR3 region has the DNA TGTGCCAGCGATAGCGGGGGAACCTACGAGCAGTACTTC. This codes for CASDSGGTYEQYF.

Many counts were recorded for this clonotype. The CDR3 sequence is CASSDIGRPTYEQYF. The CDR3 DNA reads as TGTGCCAGCAGTGATATTGGCAGGCCTACCTACGAGCAGTACTTC. V is TRBV6-1 and J is TRBJ2-7; D is uncertain. This CDR3 comprises 15 residues. V was pared by 3 bases and J by 2 bases, with 14 bases between. The germline V gene has CDR1 MNHNS and CDR2 SASEGT.

Ten or more counts support this clonotype. For the CDR3, the DNA is TGCGCCAGCAGCCAAGAGTTGCAGGGCCTATACAATGAGCAGTTCTTC. Translation gives CASSQELQGLYNEQFF. This chain links TRBV4-1 with TRBJ2-1; D might be TRBD1 (5 bases). CDR3 length: 16 amino acids. V lost 0 bases and J lost 4, with 13 bases in between. Per germline, CDR1 MGHRA and CDR2 YSYEKL.

This clonotype has ten or more counts. J is TRBJ2-3 and V is TRBV7-2, with 14 positions matching TRBD2. The CDR3 contains 15 residues. Germline V lookup: CDR1 SGHTA, CDR2 FQGNSA. Trimming took 3 bases from V and 4 from J; bases not matched to a gene: 0. CDR3 nucleotide sequence: TGTGCCAGCAGCTTGACTAGCGGGGGGGCAGATACGCAGTATTTT. Encoded protein: CASSLTSGGADTQYF.